These T cell receptor beta chains were read from a single sample in a study of blood T cell repertoires in COVID-19. Repertoires were generated with immunoSEQ multiplex PCR, while TCRdb's copy carries only in-frame clones and drops some. Here the sample spans 200,000 to 300,000 clones, 88% being singletons. The sample comprised peripheral blood. These receptors came from a woman in her 40s who had recovered from COVID-19. CDR3s include the opening cysteine and the closing phenylalanine or tryptophan. The D gene is left open where the match is weak. A clone size is listed for some rows: how often the clone was seen (once, few, many), or a class if it is expanded.

d_gene | j_gene | abundance | v_gene | CDR3nt | CDR3aa
TRBD2 | TRBJ2-7 | NA | TRBV2 | TGTGCCAGCAGTGAAGGACTAGCGGTCTCCTACGAGCAGTACTTC | CASSEGLAVSYEQYF
TRBD2 | TRBJ2-3 | once | TRBV7-9 | TGTGCCAGCAGCCCCCGTCGGGGGGGGGTCACAGATACGCAGTATTTT | CASSPRRGGVTDTQYF
TRBD1 | TRBJ1-1 | NA | TRBV19 | TGTGCCAGTAGTATAGGGACAGGGAATTTGAACACTGAAGCTTTCTTT | CASSIGTGNLNTEAFF
TRBD2 | TRBJ2-2 | NA | TRBV18 | TGTGCCAGCTCACCGGGACTAGCGGACACCGGGGAGCTGTTTTTT | CASSPGLADTGELFF
NA | TRBJ1-2 | NA | TRBV9 | TGTGCCAGCAGCGTAGCGTCGACGGGCTATGGCTACACCTTC | CASSVASTGYGYTF
TRBD1 | TRBJ1-2 | NA | TRBV6-2/TRBV6-3 | TGTGCCAGCAGCCGCGCCTCACAGGGGTCCTATGGCTACACCTTC | CASSRASQGSYGYTF
TRBD1 | TRBJ1-3 | NA | TRBV18 | TGTGCCAGCTCACCCCGGACAGGGGTCTCCGGAAACACCATATATTTT | CASSPRTGVSGNTIYF
TRBD1 | TRBJ1-2 | NA | TRBV30 | TGTGCCTGGAGTGTAAGGGGGCAGGGCTATGGCTACACCTTC | CAWSVRGQGYGYTF
NA | TRBJ1-5 | few | TRBV27 | TGTGCCAGCAGGCTAGGGGGTGGAGTGGGTCAGCCCCAGCATTTT | CASRLGGGVGQPQHF
TRBD1 | TRBJ2-3 | NA | TRBV15 | TGTGCCACCAGCAGAGGGGCTCCTAGGGGGCCCGCAGGGGATACGCAGTATTTT | CATSRGAPRGPAGDTQYF
NA | TRBJ2-7 | NA | TRBV19 | TGTGCCAGTGGGACTGGAACCTACGAGCAGTACTTC | CASGTGTYEQYF
NA | TRBJ1-2 | NA | TRBV9 | TGTGCCAGCAGCGCTGCCCGGGGGGGACTCCGCTATGGCTACACCTTC | CASSAARGGLRYGYTF
NA | TRBJ1-2 | NA | TRBV12-3/TRBV12-4 | TGTGCCAGCTCCACAGGTCTCTATGGCTACACCTTC | CASSTGLYGYTF
TRBD1 | TRBJ2-7 | NA | TRBV7-2 | TGTGCCAGCAGCTCATATAAGGGACAGGGCTACGAGCAGTACTTC | CASSSYKGQGYEQYF
TRBD1 | TRBJ1-2 | NA | TRBV6-6 | TGTGCCAGCAGTCATCGGGACAGCCAATTCTATGGCTACACCTTC | CASSHRDSQFYGYTF
NA | TRBJ2-1 | NA | TRBV27 | TGTGCCAGCGGACCCACAGGGAGCTCCTACAATGAGCAGTTCTTC | CASGPTGSSYNEQFF
NA | TRBJ2-1 | NA | TRBV4-1 | TGCGCCAGCAGCCCCGGGGAGATCGAGTCTCATGAGCAGTTCTTC | CASSPGEIESHEQFF
TRBD1 | TRBJ1-5 | NA | TRBV7-9 | TGTGCCAGCAGCGCCGGGACAGTAACCGGCAATCAGCCCCAGCATTTT | CASSAGTVTGNQPQHF
NA | TRBJ1-1 | NA | TRBV27 | TGTGCCAGCAGTTTGGCCCGGAACACTGAAGCTTTCTTT | CASSLARNTEAFF
NA | TRBJ1-1 | NA | TRBV27 | TGTGCCAGCAGTTTATTGGGCAGGAACACTGAAGCTTTCTTT | CASSLLGRNTEAFF
NA | TRBJ1-4 | NA | TRBV19 | TGTGCCACCAACGGCGGGACTAAGTGGGAAAAACTGTTTTTT | CATNGGTKWEKLFF
NA | TRBJ1-3 | NA | TRBV20-1 | TGCAGTGCTAGTTCGGGCTCTGGAAACACCATATATTTT | CSASSGSGNTIYF
NA | TRBJ2-2 | NA | TRBV11-3 | TGTGCCAGCAGCTTAGGGGCAGGGTCCCCCTCGAACACCGGGGAGCTGTTTTTT | CASSLGAGSPSNTGELFF
NA | TRBJ2-1 | once | TRBV27 | TGTGCCAGCAGCCCCGATTGGGGGGATGAGCAGTTCTTC | CASSPDWGDEQFF
NA | TRBJ1-2 | NA | TRBV10-3 | TGTGCCATCAGCGGTCAGGCCGTGGGCGGCTACACCTTC | CAISGQAVGGYTF
NA | TRBJ2-7 | NA | TRBV10-3 | TGTGCCATCAGAGAAGACCGGGACTACGAGCAGTACTTC | CAIREDRDYEQYF
NA | TRBJ2-3 | NA | TRBV27 | TGTGCCAGCAAACATGGAGGGGCAGATACGCAGTATTTT | CASKHGGADTQYF
TRBD1 | TRBJ1-1 | NA | TRBV18 | TGTGCCAGCTCACCGTCCGGGACAGTGAACACTGAAGCTTTCTTT | CASSPSGTVNTEAFF
TRBD1 | TRBJ1-2 | NA | TRBV29-1 | TGCAGCGTTGCAGGGGGGACACAGGGGTGGGGCCGCTATGGCTACACCTTC | CSVAGGTQGWGRYGYTF
TRBD2 | TRBJ2-1 | NA | TRBV29-1 | TGCAGCGTTGAAGATAGCGGGAGGTTCACCTACAATGAGCAGTTCTTC | CSVEDSGRFTYNEQFF
NA | TRBJ2-3 | NA | TRBV5-6 | TGTGCCAGCAGCTTGTGGCGCGGGGCTAGCACAGATACGCAGTATTTT | CASSLWRGASTDTQYF
TRBD2 | TRBJ2-3 | NA | TRBV4-3 | TGCGCCAGCAGCCAGCTCCAGACTAGCGGTAGCACAGATACGCAGTATTTT | CASSQLQTSGSTDTQYF
TRBD1 | TRBJ1-6 | NA | TRBV5-1 | TGCGCCAGCAGCTTGTTGGGCTCTCAGGGGGACTCACCCCTCCACTTT | CASSLLGSQGDSPLHF
TRBD1 | TRBJ1-1 | NA | TRBV7-2 | TGTGCCAGCAGCCCTACACAGGGGCCGGGGACTGAAGCTTTCTTT | CASSPTQGPGTEAFF
TRBD1 | TRBJ1-4 | NA | TRBV5-4 | TGTGCCAGCACCGCGGGACAGGTGGCTAATGAAAAACTGTTTTTT | CASTAGQVANEKLFF
NA | TRBJ2-1 | NA | TRBV3-1/TRBV3-2 | TGTGCCAGCAGCCAATGTCCAGGCGATGAGCAGTTCTTC | CASSQCPGDEQFF
TRBD2 | TRBJ2-1 | NA | TRBV11-1 | TGTGCCAGCAGCCCCCTTAGCGGGAACTCCTACAATGAGCAGTTCTTC | CASSPLSGNSYNEQFF